Only a few counts were recorded for the clone carrying this TCR beta chain. This record comes from a study of blood T cell repertoires in COVID-19. CDR3 size: 19 residues. Germline V gives CDR1 KGHSH, CDR2 LQKENI. V lost 5 bases to trimming and J lost 0 bases; unmatched junction nucleotides: 13. Using immunoSEQ multiplex PCR, the repertoire was profiled, and TCRdb retains in-frame clones only, with some absent. The sample lists about 250,000 clones; approximately 89% were seen once. Sequencing was performed on peripheral blood. The rearrangement uses TRBV18 and TRBJ2-6; the match to TRBD1 covers 7 bases. This clonotype was obtained from a woman aged 30 to 39 with COVID-19, enrolled during active disease. CDR3 residues: CASSSRRDRPISGANVLTF. DNA for the CDR3: TGTGCCAGCTCATCTCGAAGGGACAGACCAATCTCTGGGGCCAACGTCCTGACTTTC.